These 10 T cell receptor beta chains originate from one sample sequenced in a study of cytomegalovirus exposure and HLA in healthy donors. The PCR used 60 Vbeta and 13 Jbeta primers. Method: immunoSEQ multiplex PCR; TCRdb's copy keeps in-frame clones and lacks some. The sample lists 180,000 or so clones, around three quarters occurring once. The sample was PBMCs. These receptors were obtained from a woman in her twenties or thirties in good health and CMV-seronegative.

This rearrangement joins TRBV11-3 to TRBJ2-5, with TRBD1 matching over 7 bases. The CDR3 is 16 amino acids. In germline, CDR1 is SGHNT, CDR2 YENEEA. V was pared by 5 bases and J by 5 bases, with 14 bases of the junction left unmatched. The CDR3 sequence is CASSHKQGPSRETQYF. The CDR3, as DNA: TGTGCCAGCAGCCATAAACAGGGGCCCTCCCGGGAGACCCAGTACTTC.

The chain is built from TRBV6-6 and TRBJ2-3; the D is unclear. The V gene lost 7 bases and the J gene lost 3 bases, with 11 bases spanning the gap. CDR1 and CDR2 (germline): MNHNY, SVGAGI (reference sequence). The length of the CDR3 is 13 residues. Written as DNA, the CDR3 is TGTGCCAGCATTAAGGCCGGGACAGATACGCAGTATTTT. It is translated as CASIKAGTDTQYF.

This clone was observed a few times. The chain has TRBV15 and TRBJ2-7; perhaps TRBD1 as D (6 bases). CDR3 length equals 14 residues. Per germline, CDR1 LNHNV and CDR2 YYDKDF (reference sequence). Trimming left V 0 bases short and J 3 bases short, with 9 bases between. The CDR3 sequence is CATSRDRGIYEQYF. CDR3 coding DNA: TGTGCCACCAGCAGAGACAGGGGAATCTACGAGCAGTACTTC.

The V call is TRBV18, the J call TRBJ1-2; TRBD1 matches 7 bases. The CDR3 is made up of 13 amino acids. Losses at the gene ends were 5 bases for V and 10 bases for J; bases not matched to a gene: 10. The germline gives CDR1 KGHSH, CDR2 LQKENI. CDR3 sequence reads: CASSDRASGVYTF. DNA for the CDR3: TGTGCCAGCTCAGACAGGGCTTCTGGGGTCTACACCTTC.

This chain links TRBV7-9 with TRBJ1-1, with D perhaps TRBD1 (5 bases). The germline V and J ends were trimmed by 1 base and 5 bases, with 11 bases remaining between them. CDR3 length: 14 residues. Germline CDR1 reads SEHNR; CDR2 reads FQNEAQ (reference sequence). CDR3 sequence reads: CASSLERQSTEAFF. Written as DNA, the CDR3 is TGTGCCAGCAGCTTAGAACGACAGTCAACTGAAGCTTTCTTT.

The J gene is TRBJ1-5, the V gene TRBV19, with 7 bases aligning to TRBD1. Germline V gene sequence: CDR1 LNHDA, CDR2 SQIVND (reference sequence). V gave up 2 bases and J gave up 2 bases; unmatched junction bases: 3. CDR3 size: 15 residues. The DNA of the CDR3 is TGTGCCAGTAGTATAACAGGGGCTGGCAATCAGCCCCAGCATTTT. Its translation is CASSITGAGNQPQHF.

The rearrangement joins TRBV9 to TRBJ2-5; 9 nucleotides line up with TRBD1. This CDR3 contains 16 residues. Per the germline V gene, CDR1 is SGDLS and CDR2 is YYNGEE. V was pared by 4 bases and J by 2 bases, with 9 bases of the junction left unmatched. In nucleotides, the CDR3 is TGTGCCAGCAGCCTGGGACAGGGCGCCCCTCAAGAGACCCAGTACTTC. This encodes CASSLGQGAPQETQYF. Complete variable domain (other parts from reference TRBV9 and TRBJ2-5): DSGVTQTPKHLITATGQRVTLRCSPRSGDLSVYWYQQSLDQGLQFLIQYYNGEERAKGNILERFSAQQFPDLHSELNLSSLELGDSALYFCASSLGQGAPQETQYFGPGTRLLVL.

There are a few counts of this clone. This CDR3 fails to terminate in the conserved phenylalanine or tryptophan, so it likely reflects a read error. The limits of the CDR3 on the DNA are not certain, so only TCRdb's listed CDR3 is given. V usage is TRBV6-6 and J usage is TRBJ1-2; the D segment call TRBD1 is taken from the table without a DNA check. Germline CDR1 MNHNY, CDR2 SVGAGI (reference sequence). The CDR3 is 11 residues long, counting both termini. The CDR3 sequence: CASSRTGVPTL.

V is TRBV7-2 and J is TRBJ2-7; 10 nucleotides agree with TRBD2. Germline CDR1 and CDR2: SGHTA and FQGNSA. J gave up 3 bases and V 4 bases, and 3 bases lay outside the gene matches. The CDR3 covers 14 residues. CDR3 sequence (DNA): TGTGCCAGCAGCTCCCCTAGCGGGGGCTACGAGCAGTACTTC. Translating gives CASSSPSGGYEQYF.

This chain uses TRBV5-4 with TRBJ2-3; D ambiguous. The CDR3 totals 14 residues. Germline CDR1 and CDR2: SGHNT and YYREEE (reference sequence). Trimming shortened V by 0 bases and J by 1 base, and 6 bases separated the two germline ends. The CDR3 DNA sequence: TGTGCCAGCAGCTTGGCCCGGGGCACAGATACGCAGTATTTT. Protein product: CASSLARGTDTQYF.